The sequence of this TCR beta chain was determined in a study of graft-versus-host responses after intestinal transplantation listed by TCRdb under 2021. For the study in its entirety: The transplants that recipients received were multivisceral, liver-intestinal, or isolated intestinal. Every recipient was given anti-thymocyte globulin induction, then maintenance tacrolimus and steroids for around three years. After intestinal transplantation, graft-versus-host and host-versus-graft alloreactive T cell clones in the graft, circulation and bone marrow were tracked using bulk TCR-beta CDR3 sequencing. To identify alloreactive clones, pre-transplant mixed lymphocyte reaction products were sequenced and compared with unstimulated pre-transplant donor and recipient T cells. Of the 20 to 25 intestinal transplant recipients enrolled in the cohort, one of whom was a retransplant, a few patients without pretransplant specimens were excluded. Donor T cell macrochimerism was defined as a peak of at least 4% donor T cells among recipient peripheral blood mononuclear cells. Instead of going to the commercial service, samples from a few later patients were sequenced in-house on an Illumina MiSeq and processed with MiXCR. Study-wide findings and limitations: In patients with donor T cell macrochimerism, the allografts had high GvH to HvG T cell clonal ratios. Early after transplant, peak levels of circulating GvH clones were associated with declines in HvG clones. The conclusions were limited by the relatively low number and heterogeneity of the intestinal transplant patients. GvH clones were found in recipient bone marrow, and some of the GvH clones appeared earlier in ileal mucosa or blood, which is consistent with an intestinal mucosal origin.

In the case of this clone: The antigen this receptor binds is unknown. Base qualities are not at hand, and no much larger clone is one base apart.

In the paper's terms, the time point label means: cells obtained before transplantation from donor or recipient. CD3+CD4+ and CD3+CD8+ populations were FACS-sorted from unstimulated pre-transplant donor and recipient cells taken from spleen or lymph nodes. The library was built by means of the immunoSEQ multiplex PCR assay. In most patients, genomic DNA was isolated using the Qiagen DNeasy Blood and Tissue Kit and sent frozen to Adaptive Biotechnologies for TCR sequencing. Adaptive Biotechnologies carried out high-throughput TCR-beta CDR3 sequencing of genomic DNA for most patients. Per the original workflow: Adaptive's ImmunoSEQ software supplied the TCR sequencing data for about 18 patients, while MiXCR and VDJtools were used to process a few other patients. To correct CD4 versus CD8 sorting errors, any sequence found in both subsets at a frequency ratio below 5:1 was removed. CDR3 nucleotide sequences shared between donor and recipient were removed because the origin of such sequences could not be assigned. To count as alloreactive, a clone needed at least 2-fold expansion over unstimulated cells and a minimum CFSE-low frequency of 0.002% (template counts) or 0.001% (read counts). Clones detected in sequenced pre-transplant spleen, lymph node, or MLR CFSE-low populations of the donor or recipient were defined as mappable. Cumulative frequency of alloreactive clones was calculated as a percentage of all sequences weighted by copy number. Sourced from immuneACCESS, this table was stored by TCRdb with only in-frame sequences that have V and J called. A share of the clones is absent; for the studies checked, an unresolved V gene accounts for under half, and the remainder has no known explanation. The V and J calls and clone size are taken from that table; D and trimming were inferred from the DNA. This sample gives 20,000 to 25,000 clones in total; approximately 82% of them show up just once. The ten top clones hold around 0.92% of the sample.

The sequences come from unstimulated CD8+ T cells sorted from spleen or lymph node cells, collected before transplant. The sequence derives from a human donor who was the organ donor for an intestinal transplant.

The CDR3 amino acid sequence is: CASSGGISEAFF. The DNA sequence follows: TGTGCCAGTAGTGGGGGGATTTCTGAAGCTTTCTTT. Rearrangement joined TRBV19 to TRBJ1-1, and possibly TRBD1, on 5 matching bases. The CDR3, from cysteine to phenylalanine, totals 12 residues. The retained sequence is limited to the CDR3, 36 bases, with the frame set at the first base. V gives up 5 bases and J gives up 6 bases, and the segment between their germline ends measures 10 bases. According to the germline V gene (reference sequence), CDR1 reads LNHDA and CDR2 reads SQIVND.